One sample yielded the 28 T cell receptor beta chains listed below, sequenced in a study of vaccination effects on CD4 cells after COVID-19. This table comes from immunoSEQ multiplex PCR, and its TCRdb copy is limited to in-frame clones, with some not included. The data show roughly 63,000 clones, about 71% seen once. ViraFEST expansion of antigen-specific CD4+ T cells with viral peptide pools preceded sequencing. Culture lasted about ten days before CD4+ T cell isolation. Each vaccine recipient was nucleocapsid antibody negative and had no prior SARS-CoV-2 infection. Their antigens are not known. The material was CD4+ T cells from PBMCs cultured with HCoV-OC43 spike peptides, obtained before COVID-19 vaccination. Subset meaning: HCoV-OC43 spike overlapping peptide pool stimulation. These receptors all stem from a human donor who received a COVID-19 vaccine.

The gene calls are TRBV12-5 and TRBJ2-5; tentative D call: TRBD2 (7 bases). Germline assignment: CDR1 LGHNT and CDR2 FRNRAP. The CDR3 runs 15 residues. Trimming cost V 4 bases and J 1 base, with 13 bases left between them. The CDR3 is CASGWGGPRQETQYF. The CDR3 nucleotides read TGTGCTAGTGGTTGGGGGGGGCCCCGCCAAGAGACCCAGTACTTC.

This chain joins TRBV6-6 and TRBJ2-1, with a weak D call TRBD2 (5 bases). Germline values: CDR1 MNHNY, CDR2 SVGAGI (reference sequence). V gave up 2 bases and J gave up 7 bases, with 15 bases separating them. CDR3 length: 15 amino acids. The chain's CDR3 is CASSYGPVSGNEQFF. The CDR3 nucleotides read TGTGCCAGCAGTTACGGCCCGGTGTCGGGGAATGAGCAGTTCTTC.

The CDR3 here is CASARGGVGYEQYV. Written as DNA, the CDR3 is TGCGCCAGCGCCAGGGGGGGGGTTGGCTACGAGCAGTACGTC. The V and J genes are TRBV10-2 and TRBJ2-7, with D perhaps given as TRBD1 or TRBD2 (7 bases each). V was clipped by 8 bases and J by 3 bases, with 17 bases between them. Germline V CDR1 and CDR2: WSHSY, SAAADI. This CDR3 contains 14 residues.

The chain recombines TRBV12-3 or TRBV12-4 with TRBJ2-7, with D possibly matching TRBD1 (5 bases). This CDR3 has 13 amino acids. V was pared by 3 bases and J by 5 bases, with 11 bases between. CDR3 nucleotides: TGTGCCAGCAGTTTGACCAGGGTCCACGAGCAGTACGTC. Translated: CASSLTRVHEQYV.

This chain uses TRBV24-1 with TRBJ2-5; TRBD1 agrees at 7 bases. Germline V lookup: CDR1 KGHDR, CDR2 SFDVKD. The CDR3 totals 16 residues. Trimming removed 0 bases from V and 2 bases from J; junction bases left unmatched: 5. The CDR3 loop is CATSDLTGDGQETQYF. The CDR3 DNA reads TGTGCCACCAGTGATTTGACAGGGGATGGGCAAGAGACCCAGTACTTC.

V usage is TRBV4-3 and J usage is TRBJ2-5, with 9 bases identical to TRBD1. From germline, CDR1 is LGHNA and CDR2 YSLEER. Trimming removed 6 bases from V and 3 bases from J; junction bases left unmatched: 11. This CDR3 region has 16 residues. CDR3 nucleotide sequence: TGCGCCAGCAGTCAGGAATGGGGACAGGGTGAAGAGACCCAGTACTTC. Protein sequence: CASSQEWGQGEETQYF.

CDR3 region: CASRGRAGLNQPQHF. As DNA, the CDR3 is TGTGCCAGCAGGGGGCGGGCAGGCCTCAATCAGCCCCAGCATTTT. This rearrangement joins TRBV6-5 to TRBJ1-5; D is possibly TRBD1 (5 bases). The germline CDR1 and CDR2 sequences are MNHEY and SVGAGI. The CDR3 runs 15 residues. V lost 6 bases, J lost 3 bases, and 15 bases lay in between.

The chain carries TRBV6-4 and TRBJ1-1; 8 nucleotides match TRBD1. The CDR3 is made up of 14 amino acids. Germline lookup yields CDR1 MRHNA and CDR2 SNTAGT. V dropped 6 bases and J dropped 7; count of bases not matched to a gene: 10. CDR3 in DNA: TGTGCCAGCAGAAGGACAGGGTCTGGGTATGAAGCTTTCTTT. This codes for CASRRTGSGYEAFF.

This chain joins TRBV10-3 and TRBJ2-5; maybe TRBD2 (6 bases). Per the germline V gene, CDR1 is ENHRY and CDR2 is SYGVKD. CDR3 length equals 12 residues. Between the trimmed V and J ends, which lost 8 bases and 4 bases, there was a span of 11 bases. The CDR3 DNA sequence: TGTGCCATCCAGTGGGGGGTAGAGACCCAGTACTTC. This sequence encodes CAIQWGVETQYF.

The chain has TRBV6-1 and TRBJ1-5; D is undetermined. Germline CDR1 is MNHNS and CDR2 is SASEGT. This CDR3 region has 13 residues. Trimming removed 5 bases from V and 4 bases from J, with 9 bases in between. CDR3 in amino acids: CASSPTGNQPQHF. The CDR3 region has the DNA TGTGCCAGCAGTCCCACGGGGAATCAGCCCCAGCATTTT.

This chain joins TRBV28 and TRBJ1-2; D is possibly TRBD1 (5 bases). Germline V gene data show CDR1 as MDHEN and CDR2 as SYDVKM. The V end was cut by 7 bases, the J end by 4 bases, with 16 bases between. The CDR3 is 14 residues long. The CDR3 here is CASISRGTVYGYTF. CDR3 bases: TGTGCCAGCATCTCACGCGGGACGGTCTATGGCTACACCTTC.

The CDR3 protein is CASSQERAGANVLTF. In DNA form, the CDR3 reads TGTGCCAGCAGCCAAGAGAGGGCTGGGGCCAACGTCCTGACTTTC. The rearrangement uses TRBV3-1 (or the pseudogene TRBV3-2) and TRBJ2-6; weak D call: TRBD2 (5 bases). CDR3 length equals 15 residues. Trimming took off 0 bases at V and 2 bases at J, with 5 bases between the two ends. Per the germline V gene, CDR1 is LGHDT and CDR2 is YNNKEL (reference sequence).

The V gene is TRBV4-1, the J gene TRBJ1-2, with D uncertain. This CDR3 contains 11 residues. V lost 1 base to trimming and J lost 7 bases, with 4 bases between them. The V gene's germline CDR1 is MGHRA and CDR2 YSYEKL. CDR3 bases: TGCGCCAGCAGCCAAGCGGCTGGCTACACCTTC. This encodes CASSQAAGYTF.

The chain is built from TRBV27 and TRBJ1-2; D possibly corresponds to TRBD1 (5 bases). This CDR3 has 16 residues. Germline V gene data show CDR1 as MNHEY and CDR2 as SMNVEV (reference sequence). V lost 0 bases, J lost 1 base, and 12 bases lay in between. CDR3 region: CASSLSPRQLNYGYTF. The CDR3 DNA reads as TGTGCCAGCAGTTTATCCCCGAGACAGCTTAACTATGGCTACACCTTC.

The J gene is TRBJ2-7, the V gene TRBV11-2; D call uncertain. Per germline, CDR1 SGHAT and CDR2 FQNNGV. V gave up 5 bases and J gave up 4 bases, with 21 bases separating them. The CDR3 is 16 residues long. CDR3 residues: CASSLKKQPVPYEQYV. The DNA of the CDR3 is TGTGCCAGCAGCCTAAAGAAGCAGCCGGTCCCATACGAGCAGTACGTC.

This clone appeared once. The rearrangement uses TRBV7-8 and TRBJ2-7; 8 positions agree with TRBD1. The CDR3 spans 15 residues. Unmatched junction bases numbered 10, after V lost 5 bases and J lost 4 bases. Germline V CDR1 and CDR2: SGHVS, FQNEAQ. CDR3 bases: TGTGCCAGCAGCAATAGGGCGACAGGGGTGTACGAGCAGTACGTC. Translating it yields CASSNRATGVYEQYV.

This chain links TRBV5-1 with TRBJ1-2; D gene unclear. This CDR3 has 15 residues. The V and J ends lost 1 base and 4 bases respectively, with 14 bases between them. The germline gives CDR1 SGHRS, CDR2 YFSETQ. The CDR3: CASSLLGSSFYGYTF. As DNA, the CDR3 is TGCGCCAGCAGCTTGCTCGGCTCCTCCTTCTATGGCTACACCTTC.

The J gene is TRBJ2-6, the V gene TRBV7-3; 8 bases are shared with TRBD1. The CDR3 has 18 amino acids. Looked up from germline, CDR1 is SGHTA and CDR2 is FQGTGA. V lost 2 bases, J lost 0 bases, and 6 bases stayed unmatched. DNA of the CDR3: TGTGCCAGCAGCTTACTGGGACAGGCCTACTCTGGGGCCAACGTCCTGACTTTC. Residues: CASSLLGQAYSGANVLTF. Drawing the rest from reference TRBV7-3 and TRBJ2-6, the complete variable domain is GAGVSQTPSNKVTEKGKYVELRCDPISGHTALYWYRQSLGQGPEFLIYFQGTGAADDSGLPNDRFFAVRPEGSVSTLKIQRTERGDSAVYLCASSLLGQAYSGANVLTFGAGSRLTVL.

V and J are TRBV4-1 and TRBJ2-5; unclear D gene. Germline CDR1 is MGHRA and CDR2 is YSYEKL. Trimming took off 2 bases at V and 3 bases at J, with 7 bases between the two ends. The CDR3 is 13 amino acids. CDR3: CASSQFAKETQYF. In DNA, the CDR3 is TGCGCCAGCAGCCAATTTGCTAAAGAGACCCAGTACTTC.

The chain uses TRBV2 and TRBJ2-2; 8 bases match TRBD1. Germline CDR1 is SNHLY and CDR2 is FYNNEI. Trimming removed 6 bases from V and 2 bases from J; junction bases left unmatched: 5. The CDR3 is 15 residues long. CDR3 residues: CASRNDRGNTGELFF. The CDR3 DNA follows: TGTGCCAGCAGGAACGACAGGGGTAACACCGGGGAGCTGTTTTTT.

The rearrangement joins TRBV4-1 to TRBJ2-2; D gene unclear. V was cut by 0 bases and J by 1 base, with 6 bases left in between. This CDR3 spans 15 amino acids. Germline values: CDR1 MGHRA, CDR2 YSYEKL. For the CDR3, the DNA is TGCGCCAGCAGCCAAGACCCGGGGAACACCGGGGAGCTGTTTTTT. Translated, it gives CASSQDPGNTGELFF.

The genes are TRBV18 and TRBJ2-4; a weak D match, TRBD2 (5 bases). The germline gives CDR1 KGHSH, CDR2 LQKENI. Trimming shortened V by 0 bases and J by 3 bases, and 12 bases separated the two germline ends. The CDR3 sequence is 16 residues long. The CDR3 sequence: CASSPPIQGSKNIQYF. The CDR3 bases are TGTGCCAGCTCACCACCGATTCAAGGGAGCAAAAACATTCAGTACTTC.

This chain uses TRBV5-6 with TRBJ1-5, with 8 bases identical to TRBD1. Per the germline V gene, CDR1 is SGHDT and CDR2 is YYEEEE. The V segment lost 2 bases and the J segment 5 bases; nucleotides outside the gene matches: 6. The CDR3 has 15 amino acids. The CDR3 spells CASSLLTGVDQPQHF. The CDR3 bases are TGTGCCAGCAGCTTATTGACAGGGGTCGATCAGCCCCAGCATTTT. Combining the CDR3 with reference TRBV5-6 and TRBJ1-5 gives the whole variable domain DAGVTQSPTHLIKTRGQQVTLRCSPKSGHDTVSWYQQALGQGPQFIFQYYEEEERQRGNFPDRFSGHQFPNYSSELNVNALLLGDSALYLCASSLLTGVDQPQHFGDGTRLSIL.

J is TRBJ1-1 and V is TRBV2, with 9 bases identical to TRBD1. Germline-derived CDR1 and CDR2 are SNHLY and FYNNEI. Unmatched junction bases numbered 3, after V lost 11 bases and J lost 5 bases. The CDR3 consists of 11 residues. The CDR3 sequence is CAGDRETEAFF. CDR3 bases: TGTGCCGGGGACAGGGAAACTGAAGCTTTCTTT. The complete variable domain, with remaining parts taken from reference TRBV2 and TRBJ1-1, reads EPEVTQTPSHQVTQMGQEVILRCVPISNHLYFYWYRQILGQKVEFLVSFYNNEISEKSEIFDDQFSVERPDGSNFTLKIRSTKLEDSAMYFCAGDRETEAFFGQGTRLTVV.

This clone has just a few counts. This sequence joins TRBV15 and TRBJ2-2, with D possibly TRBD1 on 5 matching bases. The CDR3 has 15 residues. The germline gives CDR1 LNHNV, CDR2 YYDKDF (reference sequence). Trimming pared 5 bases from V and 0 bases from J, leaving 10 bases between. CDR3 DNA sequence: TGTGCCACCAGCGAAGGACACACGAACACCGGGGAGCTGTTTTTT. It encodes CATSEGHTNTGELFF. Complete variable domain (other parts from reference TRBV15 and TRBJ2-2): DAMVIQNPRYQVTQFGKPVTLSCSQTLNHNVMYWYQQKSSQAPKLLFHYYDKDFNNEADTPDNFQSRRPNTSFCFLDIRSPGLGDTAMYLCATSEGHTNTGELFFGEGSRLTVL.

The V call is TRBV2, the J call TRBJ2-5; D is undetermined. Germline CDR1 reads SNHLY; CDR2 reads FYNNEI. With 2 bases removed from V and 7 bases from J, the gap between germline ends came to 14 bases. The CDR3 length is 14 residues. This chain's CDR3 is CASSEWYAPGTQYF. The CDR3 DNA reads as TGTGCCAGCAGTGAATGGTACGCTCCGGGGACCCAGTACTTC.

The chain links TRBV3-1 (or the pseudogene TRBV3-2) to TRBJ2-5, with a tentative D call TRBD1 (6 bases). CDR1 and CDR2 (germline): LGHDT, YNNKEL (reference sequence). The CDR3 is made up of 15 amino acids. V shed 2 bases and J shed 4 bases, with 14 bases lying between them. The CDR3 nucleotides read TGTGCCAGCAGCCAATTAAGCACAGGGATAGAGACCCAGTACTTC. Translation: CASSQLSTGIETQYF.

This chain joins TRBV12-1 and TRBJ1-1. TRBV12-1 represents a pseudogene. The CDR3 consists of 13 residues. The CDR3 loop reads CASSFEPKNEAFF. The CDR3 nucleotides read TGTGCCAGCAGCTTTGAGCCGAAAAATGAAGCTTTCTTT.